The 8 T cell receptor beta chains in this list originate from one sample, sequenced in a study of cytomegalovirus exposure and HLA in healthy donors. PCR employed 60 Vbeta and 13 Jbeta primers. Method: immunoSEQ multiplex PCR; TCRdb's copy keeps in-frame clones and lacks some. The table lists about 130,000 clones, roughly 9.8% of them singletons. Sequencing was performed on PBMCs. The receptors come from a man over 45 in good health and CMV-seronegative.

This sequence joins TRBV5-1 and TRBJ2-1, with TRBD2 matching 10 bases. The CDR3 is made up of 15 amino acids. The germline CDR1 and CDR2 sequences are SGHRS and YFSETQ. V was clipped by 2 bases and J by 5 bases; unmatched bases: 4. The CDR3 coding sequence is TGCGCCAGCAGCTTAATAGCGGGGGGTAACAATGAGCAGTTCTTC. Its protein product is CASSLIAGGNNEQFF.

The chain carries TRBV19 and TRBJ2-7; 12 bases fit TRBD2. Germline assignment: CDR1 LNHDA and CDR2 SQIVND (reference sequence). V gave up 5 bases and J gave up 0 bases; unmatched junction bases: 2. The CDR3 spans 15 residues. The CDR3 loop is CASSGTSGPSYEQYF. In DNA form, the CDR3 reads TGTGCCAGTAGTGGGACTAGCGGGCCCTCCTACGAGCAGTACTTC.

In this sample, this clone turned up a few times. The rearrangement links TRBV28 to TRBJ1-5, with D maybe TRBD1 (5 bases). CDR1 and CDR2 from the germline V gene are MDHEN and SYDVKM. Trimming shortened V by 6 bases and J by 6 bases, and 30 bases separated the two germline ends. CDR3 length: 19 residues. DNA of the CDR3: TGTGCCAGCAGCTCCTCAGGGTTGTTGGGCCCTGGGGCTAGTCAGCCCCAGCATTTT. Residues: CASSSSGLLGPGASQPQHF.

This clone has only a few counts. The chain is built from TRBV7-6 and TRBJ2-7; D remains ambiguous. The CDR3 totals 14 residues. CDR1 and CDR2 from the germline V gene are SGHVS and FNYEAQ. V was trimmed by 1 base and J by 2 bases, leaving 9 bases between them. The CDR3 DNA is TGTGCCAGCAGCTTAGGGTTACAGACCTACGAGCAGTACTTC. Protein product: CASSLGLQTYEQYF. Combining the CDR3 with reference TRBV7-6 and TRBJ2-7 gives the whole variable domain GAGVSQSPRYKVTKRGQDVALRCDPISGHVSLYWYRQALGQGPEFLTYFNYEAQQDKSGLPNDRFSAERPEGSISTLTIQRTEQRDSAMYRCASSLGLQTYEQYFGPGTRLTVT.

The V and J genes are TRBV19 and TRBJ1-5, with 8 bases lining up with TRBD1. The CDR3 loop spans 16 amino acids. In germline, CDR1 is LNHDA, CDR2 SQIVND (reference sequence). V lost 7 bases to trimming and J lost 0 bases; unmatched junction nucleotides: 8. The CDR3 region has the DNA TGTGCCAGTACTCCACAGGGGGGAAATAGCAATCAGCCCCAGCATTTT. Translating gives CASTPQGGNSNQPQHF.

This clone was seen more than once but under ten times. The chain is built from TRBV7-9 and TRBJ1-1, with D tentatively TRBD1 (5 bases). The V gene's germline CDR1 is SEHNR and CDR2 FQNEAQ (reference sequence). There are 14 residues in the CDR3. V shed 1 base and J shed 1 base, with 7 bases lying between them. CDR3 coding DNA: TGTGCCAGCAGCTTAGGGGGGGGGAACACTGAAGCTTTCTTT. This sequence encodes CASSLGGGNTEAFF.

This chain connects TRBV5-6 to TRBJ1-6; TRBD1 might be the D (5 bases). The V end lost 4 bases, the J end lost 3 bases, and 11 bases lay between the germline ends. The CDR3 runs to 15 residues. Per germline, CDR1 SGHDT and CDR2 YYEEEE. CDR3 amino acids: CASSRRQSYNSPLHF. The DNA of the CDR3 is TGTGCCAGCAGCCGTAGACAGAGCTATAATTCACCCCTCCACTTT.

The V and J genes are TRBV11-2 and TRBJ1-5; 8 bases align to TRBD1. CDR1 SGHAT and CDR2 FQNNGV come from the germline V gene. CDR3 size: 18 residues. V was clipped by 3 bases and J by 3 bases; unmatched bases: 13. CDR3 nucleotide sequence: TGTGCCAGCAGCTTGGGACAGGCCGGAGTCTGGTCCAATCAGCCCCAGCATTTT. Translation gives CASSLGQAGVWSNQPQHF.